Listed below are T cell receptor beta chains from one sample, sequenced in a study of blood T cell repertoires in COVID-19. The assay was immunoSEQ multiplex PCR, and TCRdb's table has in-frame clones only and misses some. The data show tens of thousands of clones, about 85% seen once. The sequenced material came from peripheral blood. These receptors were collected from a woman of 80 years or more with acute or convalescent COVID-19. The CDR3 runs from the conserved cysteine through the conserved F or W. The order of the fields is V gene, J gene, clone size, D gene, CDR3 DNA, CDR3 protein. D genes are given only for firm matches. Size is stated for part of the rows, as once, few or many counts, or as a class when the clone is expanded.

V gene: TRBV19
J gene: TRBJ2-6
clone size: -
D gene: -
CDR3 DNA: TGTGCCAGTAGTCCCCAGGGGTCTGGGGCCAACGTCCTGACTTTC
CDR3 protein: CASSPQGSGANVLTF

V gene: TRBV2
J gene: TRBJ1-4
clone size: -
D gene: -
CDR3 DNA: TGTGCCAGCAGTGACAGGTCGGAAAAACTGTTTTTT
CDR3 protein: CASSDRSEKLFF

V gene: TRBV6-5
J gene: TRBJ2-7
clone size: -
D gene: -
CDR3 DNA: TGTGCCAGCAGTTACTCGATGGACAGCTCCTACGAGCAGTACTTC
CDR3 protein: CASSYSMDSSYEQYF

V gene: TRBV5-1
J gene: TRBJ2-2
clone size: few
D gene: -
CDR3 DNA: TGCGCCAGCAGCTTGGTAGGACAGATGAACACCGGGGAGCTGTTTTTT
CDR3 protein: CASSLVGQMNTGELFF

V gene: TRBV21-1
J gene: TRBJ2-7
clone size: -
D gene: -
CDR3 DNA: TGTGCCAGCAGCAGTCAGGGGGAGGACTACGAGCAGTACTTC
CDR3 protein: CASSSQGEDYEQYF

V gene: TRBV28
J gene: TRBJ2-7
clone size: -
D gene: -
CDR3 DNA: TGTGCCAGCAGTCAATCCTACGAGCAGTACTTC
CDR3 protein: CASSQSYEQYF

V gene: TRBV18
J gene: TRBJ1-2
clone size: -
D gene: TRBD1
CDR3 DNA: TGTGCCAGCTCACCGCTCCCCGGGACAGGGGGCTCTAACTATGGCTACACCTTC
CDR3 protein: CASSPLPGTGGSNYGYTF

V gene: TRBV19
J gene: TRBJ1-6
clone size: -
D gene: -
CDR3 DNA: TGTGCCAGTAGTATACCCGGCAGGCGAGATAGAGTTAGCCTCCACTTT
CDR3 protein: CASSIPGRRDRVSLHF

V gene: TRBV3-1/TRBV3-2
J gene: TRBJ1-5
clone size: few
D gene: -
CDR3 DNA: TGTGCCAGCAGCCAGGGGACACAGGGCAATCAGCCCCAGCATTTT
CDR3 protein: CASSQGTQGNQPQHF

V gene: TRBV5-1
J gene: TRBJ1-4
clone size: -
D gene: TRBD1
CDR3 DNA: TGCGCCAGCACCTCGGGACAGCTTGCAACTAATGAAAAACTGTTTTTT
CDR3 protein: CASTSGQLATNEKLFF

V gene: TRBV2
J gene: TRBJ1-2
clone size: -
D gene: -
CDR3 DNA: TGTGCCAGCAGTGAAAATCTCCTCGCTAACTATGGCTACACCTTC
CDR3 protein: CASSENLLANYGYTF

V gene: TRBV2
J gene: TRBJ2-7
clone size: once
D gene: -
CDR3 DNA: TGTGCCAGCAGTGAGACAGCCTACGAGCAGTACTTC
CDR3 protein: CASSETAYEQYF

V gene: TRBV2
J gene: TRBJ2-3
clone size: -
D gene: TRBD2
CDR3 DNA: TGTGCCAGCAGCGGGGGGGCCGCGGATACGCAGTATTTT
CDR3 protein: CASSGGAADTQYF

V gene: TRBV6-5
J gene: TRBJ1-2
clone size: -
D gene: TRBD1
CDR3 DNA: TGTGCCAGCAGCAGGGGGCTTGGGTATGGCTACACCTTC
CDR3 protein: CASSRGLGYGYTF

V gene: TRBV5-1
J gene: TRBJ2-1
clone size: -
D gene: -
CDR3 DNA: TGCGCCAGCAGCTTGGATACAGGGAGAGATGAGCAGTTCTTC
CDR3 protein: CASSLDTGRDEQFF

V gene: TRBV15
J gene: TRBJ1-5
clone size: -
D gene: -
CDR3 DNA: TGTGCCACCGGAGAGAACAATCAGCCCCAGCATTTT
CDR3 protein: CATGENNQPQHF

V gene: TRBV21-1
J gene: TRBJ1-5
clone size: -
D gene: -
CDR3 DNA: TGTGCCAGCAGCAAAGACTGTAAACAGGGTGCTGGTCAGCCCCAGCATTTT
CDR3 protein: CASSKDCKQGAGQPQHF

V gene: TRBV15
J gene: TRBJ1-2
clone size: -
D gene: -
CDR3 DNA: TGTGCCACCAGCAGAGTAGAGGGAAACTATGGCTACACCTTC
CDR3 protein: CATSRVEGNYGYTF

V gene: TRBV28
J gene: TRBJ1-4
clone size: -
D gene: TRBD1
CDR3 DNA: TGTGCCAGCAGTTCGGGACAGGGCGCTGAAAAACTGTTTTTT
CDR3 protein: CASSSGQGAEKLFF

V gene: TRBV6-5
J gene: TRBJ2-7
clone size: -
D gene: -
CDR3 DNA: TGTGCCAGCAGCACACCGGGTACTTTATACGAGCAGTACTTC
CDR3 protein: CASSTPGTLYEQYF

V gene: TRBV19
J gene: TRBJ1-1
clone size: -
D gene: -
CDR3 DNA: TGTGCCAGTAGAGGCGGGAACACTGAAGCTTTCTTT
CDR3 protein: CASRGGNTEAFF

V gene: TRBV5-1
J gene: TRBJ2-2
clone size: -
D gene: -
CDR3 DNA: TGCGCCAGCAGCTCCGGGACATGGAACACCGGGGAGCTGTTTTTT
CDR3 protein: CASSSGTWNTGELFF

V gene: TRBV3-1/TRBV3-2
J gene: TRBJ1-5
clone size: -
D gene: TRBD1
CDR3 DNA: TGTGCCAGCAGCCAACGGGACAGAGAGGATCAGCCCCAGCATTTT
CDR3 protein: CASSQRDREDQPQHF

V gene: TRBV2
J gene: TRBJ2-3
clone size: -
D gene: TRBD2
CDR3 DNA: TGTGCCAGCAGTGAGCTCGGCGGGGGGGCCTTAGATACGCAGTATTTT
CDR3 protein: CASSELGGGALDTQYF

V gene: TRBV5-5
J gene: TRBJ2-2
clone size: -
D gene: TRBD2
CDR3 DNA: TGTGCCAGCAGCTTGTCGGGACTAACGAACACCGGGGAGCTGTTTTTT
CDR3 protein: CASSLSGLTNTGELFF

V gene: TRBV7-2
J gene: TRBJ2-7
clone size: -
D gene: TRBD2
CDR3 DNA: TGTGCCAGCAGCTTACAGGGACTAGCGGGATCCTACGAGCAGTACTTC
CDR3 protein: CASSLQGLAGSYEQYF

V gene: TRBV18
J gene: TRBJ1-2
clone size: few
D gene: -
CDR3 DNA: TGTGCCAGCTCACCATCCGGGACACACTATGGCTACACCTTC
CDR3 protein: CASSPSGTHYGYTF

V gene: TRBV5-4
J gene: TRBJ2-5
clone size: -
D gene: TRBD2
CDR3 DNA: TGTGCCAGCAGCCCCGGGGGGGGGCTAAAAGAGACCCAGTACTTC
CDR3 protein: CASSPGGGLKETQYF

V gene: TRBV29-1
J gene: TRBJ1-1
clone size: -
D gene: -
CDR3 DNA: TGCAGCGTGCTATATTTGACTGAAGCTTTCTTT
CDR3 protein: CSVLYLTEAFF

V gene: TRBV5-1
J gene: TRBJ2-3
clone size: -
D gene: -
CDR3 DNA: TGCGCCAGCAGCTCCCAGACAGGGAGGACAGATACGCAGTATTTT
CDR3 protein: CASSSQTGRTDTQYF

V gene: TRBV3-1/TRBV3-2
J gene: TRBJ2-7
clone size: -
D gene: TRBD2
CDR3 DNA: TGTGCCAGCAGCTCGAGCGGGGGCCTTTACGAGCAGTACTTC
CDR3 protein: CASSSSGGLYEQYF